This T cell receptor (beta chain) stems from a study of OX40 agonist ivuxolimab in advanced cancers. At the level of the study: Subjects had a mean age of about 65 years, with a range of 23 to 79; approximately 83% were male. Study observations and caveats: Doses of 0.1 to 3.0 mg/kg were accompanied by clonal expansion of CD4+ and CD8+ blood T cells by week 6.

Produced via immunoSEQ multiplex PCR; TCRdb's table is partial and in-frame only. The sample has 75,000 to 90,000 clones; roughly 90% are singletons. Concerning this clone: Its antigen is as yet unknown.

Germline V gene data show CDR1 as MNHNS and CDR2 as SASEGT. V was shortened by 2 bases and J by 3 bases, with 11 bases between the two germline ends. The CDR3 sequence is 15 residues long. The sequencing here drew on CD4+ or CD8+ T cells sorted from blood, taken in a trial of the OX40 agonist ivuxolimab. The chain employs TRBV6-1 and TRBJ1-5; no reliable D call. The TCR sequence derives from an adult with an advanced solid tumor such as melanoma, head and neck, liver or kidney cancer. The CDR3 coding sequence is TGTGCCAGCAGTGAAAGTAGCAGGAACAATCAGCCCCAGCATTTT. This sequence encodes CASSESSRNNQPQHF.